This T cell receptor beta chain was recorded in a study of blood T cells in healthy people across ages. Together with a sample-barcoded 5' primer, a J-beta primer mix was included in a second PCR lasting about 7 to 11 cycles. MiXCR, run by TCRdb on the 5' RACE reads, gives a single entry per CDR3 protein. The sample comprises over 950,000 distinct CDR3 sequences, 35% to 45% of which are singletons, and roughly 13% rests with the top ten. Per the germline V gene, CDR1 is PRHDT and CDR2 is FYEKMQ (reference sequence). The CDR3 runs to 13 residues. The germline V and J ends were trimmed by 4 bases and 8 bases, with 12 bases remaining between them. Study-level results: No one knew whether donors had CMV, which possibly confounded expanded clonotype changes.

With respect to this clonotype: As yet, its antigen is unknown.

The sequence derives from a man younger than 35 in good health. V gene TRBV13 combines with J gene TRBJ1-5; D is unclear. The sequencing input was blood. The CDR3 region is CASSSTESEPQHF. The CDR3 bases are TGTGCCAGCAGCTCCACAGAGAGCGAGCCCCAGCATTTT.